The 28 T cell receptor beta chains below come from one sample, sequenced in a study of cytomegalovirus exposure and HLA in healthy donors. Use of 60 Vbeta and 13 Jbeta primers characterized the PCR. The table came from immunoSEQ multiplex PCR; TCRdb's copy has only in-frame clones and leaves some out. The table records 200,000 or so clones, 70% to 90% of them present only once. Sequenced: PBMCs. These receptors all stem from a human donor in good health.

This chain connects TRBV6-1 to TRBJ2-7, with a tentative D call TRBD2 (5 bases). Germline V gives CDR1 MNHNS, CDR2 SASEGT. This CDR3 has 14 residues. Between the trimmed V and J ends, which lost 8 bases and 2 bases, there was a span of 16 bases. CDR3 in amino acids: CASPPPGRPYEQYF. CDR3 coding DNA: TGTGCCAGCCCCCCACCGGGAAGACCCTACGAGCAGTACTTC.

V is TRBV11-3 and J is TRBJ1-1; the D gene is possibly TRBD1 (6 bases). The CDR3 is 15 amino acids. V was shortened by 5 bases and J by 1 base, with 14 bases between the two germline ends. Per germline, CDR1 SGHNT and CDR2 YENEEA. DNA for the CDR3: TGTGCCAGCAGCCCGGGGGGACACCAGAACACTGAAGCTTTCTTT. Translated, it gives CASSPGGHQNTEAFF. Full variable domain (missing parts from reference TRBV11-3 and TRBJ1-1): EAGVVQSPRYKIIEKKQPVAFWCNPISGHNTLYWYLQNLGQGPELLIRYENEEAVDDSQLPKDRFSAERLKGVDSTLKIQPAELGDSAVYLCASSPGGHQNTEAFFGQGTRLTVV.

The sample holds one count of this clone. The chain combines TRBV5-1 with TRBJ2-1; 13 bases are shared with TRBD2. The ends lost 0 bases at V and 5 bases at J; junction bases unmatched: 8. Looked up from germline, CDR1 is SGHRS and CDR2 is YFSETQ. This CDR3 has 18 amino acids. CDR3 protein: CASSLGTSGSTANNEQFF. The DNA of the CDR3 is TGCGCCAGCAGCTTGGGGACTAGCGGGAGTACCGCCAACAATGAGCAGTTCTTC.

This chain joins TRBV19 and TRBJ2-1; 9 nucleotides agree with TRBD2. Per the germline V gene, CDR1 is LNHDA and CDR2 is SQIVND (reference sequence). CDR3 length: 15 residues. Trimming removed 3 bases from V and 7 bases from J; junction bases left unmatched: 7. This CDR3 reads CASSMVTSGPNEQFF. In nucleotides, the CDR3 is TGTGCCAGTAGTATGGTGACTAGCGGACCGAATGAGCAGTTCTTC. Combining the CDR3 with reference TRBV19 and TRBJ2-1 gives the whole variable domain DGGITQSPKYLFRKEGQNVTLSCEQNLNHDAMYWYRQDPGQGLRLIYYSQIVNDFQKGDIAEGYSVSREKKESFPLTVTSAQKNPTAFYLCASSMVTSGPNEQFFGPGTRLTVL.

This chain joins TRBV6-1 and TRBJ2-7; 7 bases match TRBD2. In germline, CDR1 is MNHNS, CDR2 SASEGT. The CDR3 has 13 amino acids. Trimming took 7 bases from V and 7 from J; bases not matched to a gene: 10. DNA of the CDR3: TGTGCCAGCAAGGGAGGGTCAGGGAGTGAGCAGTACTTC. It encodes CASKGGSGSEQYF.

The J gene is TRBJ2-7, the V gene TRBV28; 11 bases match TRBD1. From germline, CDR1 is MDHEN and CDR2 SYDVKM. The CDR3 totals 14 residues. Losses at the gene ends were 4 bases for V and 3 bases for J; bases not matched to a gene: 2. CDR3 coding DNA: TGTGCCAGCAGTTCCGGGACAGGGGGCTACGAGCAGTACTTC. It yields the protein CASSSGTGGYEQYF.

The chain recombines TRBV9 with TRBJ2-1; 10 nucleotides agree with TRBD2. The V and J ends lost 0 bases and 3 bases, in that order; junction bases with no gene match: 6. Germline CDR1 reads SGDLS; CDR2 reads YYNGEE. The CDR3 has 17 amino acids. The CDR3 loop reads CASSVVASGSHYNEQFF. CDR3 nucleotides: TGTGCCAGCAGCGTAGTGGCTAGCGGGAGCCACTACAATGAGCAGTTCTTC.

The chain joins TRBV7-6 to TRBJ2-1; 10 bases match TRBD2. J was trimmed by 4 bases and V by 5 bases; bases with no gene match: 5. The CDR3 consists of 15 residues. Germline-derived CDR1 and CDR2 are SGHVS and FNYEAQ. The CDR3 sequence: CASSRTSGIYNEQFF. Written as DNA, the CDR3 is TGTGCCAGCAGCAGAACTAGCGGGATATACAATGAGCAGTTCTTC.

This chain uses TRBV6-1 with TRBJ2-3; 8 positions match TRBD2. Germline V gene sequence: CDR1 MNHNS, CDR2 SASEGT. The CDR3 runs 16 residues. Trimming cost V 4 bases and J 0 bases; bases outside gene matches: 6. Here the CDR3 DNA reads TGTGCCAGCAGTGCCCGACTAGCGACTAGCACAGATACGCAGTATTTT. This codes for CASSARLATSTDTQYF.

The chain is built from TRBV27 and TRBJ1-2; the match to TRBD1 covers 7 bases. Germline assignment: CDR1 MNHEY and CDR2 SMNVEV (reference sequence). V shed 6 bases and J 2 bases; nucleotides not matched to a gene: 6. The CDR3 has 14 residues. CDR3 protein: CASSSIQGNYGYTF. The CDR3 coding sequence is TGTGCCAGCAGCTCCATACAGGGGAACTATGGCTACACCTTC.

V gene TRBV9 combines with J gene TRBJ1-1; a possible D gene is TRBD1 (5 bases). The V and J ends lost 3 bases and 4 bases respectively, with 16 bases between them. The CDR3 has 15 amino acids. Germline CDR1 and CDR2: SGDLS and YYNGEE. This CDR3 reads CASSDQGGVVTEAFF. The CDR3 DNA sequence: TGTGCCAGCAGCGACCAGGGAGGGGTTGTCACTGAAGCTTTCTTT.

CDR3 DNA: TGCGCCAGCAGCTTGTCAGGGCCCGACACTGAAGCTTTCTTT. Translated, it gives CASSLSGPDTEAFF. The chain combines TRBV5-1 with TRBJ1-1; possible D gene TRBD1, 5 bases. Per germline, CDR1 SGHRS and CDR2 YFSETQ. This CDR3 region has 14 residues. V lost 1 base and J lost 3, with 10 bases in between.

The chain couples TRBV5-1 to TRBJ2-2; 9 bases are a match to TRBD2. After removal of 0 bases from V and 2 bases from J, the junction contained 5 bases not matched to a gene. The CDR3 sequence is 17 residues long. From germline, CDR1 is SGHRS and CDR2 YFSETQ. CDR3 DNA sequence: TGCGCCAGCAGCTTGGGGCTAGCGGGGAGAAACACCGGGGAGCTGTTTTTT. Its translation is CASSLGLAGRNTGELFF.

The genes are TRBV19 and TRBJ1-2; weak D call: TRBD1 (5 bases). CDR1 is LNHDA, CDR2 SQIVND, per germline (reference sequence). The CDR3 is made up of 16 amino acids. The V and J ends lost 0 bases and 5 bases respectively, with 16 bases between them. The CDR3 protein is CASSIDVRQTVYGYTF. CDR3 coding DNA: TGTGCCAGTAGTATAGACGTGCGACAGACCGTTTATGGCTACACCTTC.

The genes are TRBV7-8 and TRBJ1-1; 9 positions agree with TRBD1. Losses at the gene ends were 5 bases for V and 0 bases for J; bases not matched to a gene: 7. The germline gives CDR1 SGHVS, CDR2 FQNEAQ. The CDR3 length is 16 residues. The CDR3 bases are TGTGCCAGCAGCAGGGACAGGGTTGGGCTGAACACTGAAGCTTTCTTT. Translated, it gives CASSRDRVGLNTEAFF.

Only a few counts were recorded for this clone. This CDR3 reads CASRKTGASNQPQHF. The CDR3 bases are TGTGCCAGCAGGAAGACAGGGGCTAGCAATCAGCCCCAGCATTTT. The chain combines TRBV6-5 with TRBJ1-5; 8 nucleotides match TRBD1. The CDR3 runs 15 residues. J gave up 0 bases and V 6 bases, and 4 bases lay outside the gene matches. From germline, CDR1 is MNHEY and CDR2 SVGAGI.

The V and J genes are TRBV20-1 and TRBJ1-1, with 9 nucleotides matching TRBD1. Germline values: CDR1 DFQATT, CDR2 SNEGSKA (reference sequence). The V segment lost 6 bases and the J segment 11 bases; nucleotides outside the gene matches: 7. The CDR3 loop spans 11 amino acids. CDR3 sequence reads: CSAWTGARAFF. In DNA form, the CDR3 reads TGCAGTGCGTGGACAGGGGCACGTGCTTTCTTT.

The chain has TRBV7-9 and TRBJ1-2, with no clear D. In germline, CDR1 is SEHNR, CDR2 FQNEAQ (reference sequence). V lost 5 bases, J lost 4 bases, and 14 bases lay in between. CDR3 length equals 14 residues. The CDR3 loop is CASSPGAAFYGYTF. In nucleotides, the CDR3 is TGTGCCAGCAGCCCGGGAGCAGCCTTCTATGGCTACACCTTC.

The chain recombines TRBV9 with TRBJ2-3; D perhaps matches TRBD2 (6 bases). Per the germline V gene, CDR1 is SGDLS and CDR2 is YYNGEE. CDR3 length: 16 amino acids. Trimming removed 4 bases from V and 2 bases from J, with 17 bases in between. The CDR3 DNA sequence: TGTGCCAGCAGCCCCGGGGGACTCTTTTACACAGATACGCAGTATTTT. Residues: CASSPGGLFYTDTQYF.

The chain employs TRBV28 and TRBJ2-1; weak D call: TRBD2 (6 bases). The V end was cut by 4 bases, the J end by 5 bases, with 15 bases between. Germline CDR1 reads MDHEN; CDR2 reads SYDVKM. This CDR3 has 15 residues. Here the CDR3 reads CASSSLAREHNEQFF. In DNA, the CDR3 is TGTGCCAGCAGTTCTCTAGCGCGAGAGCACAATGAGCAGTTCTTC.

The V and J genes are TRBV27 and TRBJ1-5, with D perhaps TRBD1 (6 bases). V was pared by 2 bases and J by 0 bases, with 8 bases between. The germline gives CDR1 MNHEY, CDR2 SMNVEV (reference sequence). The CDR3 has 15 residues. The CDR3 sequence: CASSLNRDSNQPQHF. In nucleotides, the CDR3 is TGTGCCAGCAGTTTAAACAGGGATAGCAATCAGCCCCAGCATTTT.

The chain combines TRBV6-5 with TRBJ2-3; the match to TRBD1 covers 7 bases. CDR1 and CDR2 (germline): MNHEY, SVGAGI. CDR3 size: 14 residues. J gave up 5 bases and V 10 bases, and 12 bases lay outside the gene matches. The chain's CDR3 is CATQGRGYGDTQYF. DNA of the CDR3: TGTGCCACCCAAGGCAGGGGGTATGGAGATACGCAGTATTTT.

The chain is built from TRBV2 and TRBJ1-2; 12 bases are a match to TRBD1. V lost 6 bases, J lost 5 bases, and 10 bases stayed unmatched. Germline CDR1 is SNHLY and CDR2 is FYNNEI. The CDR3 extends over 16 amino acids. For the CDR3, the DNA is TGTGCCAGCAGCCAACCGGGACAGGGGGCGCATTATGGCTACACCTTC. Amino acids: CASSQPGQGAHYGYTF.

This clone was detected once. J is TRBJ2-5 and V is TRBV19; 10 nucleotides agree with TRBD1. Germline V lookup: CDR1 LNHDA, CDR2 SQIVND (reference sequence). With V trimmed by 5 bases and J by 1 base, 4 bases remained unmatched. This CDR3 has 15 residues. DNA of the CDR3: TGTGCCAGTAGTTTCCGGGACAGGGGCCAAGAGACCCAGTACTTC. Translating it yields CASSFRDRGQETQYF.

This chain links TRBV12-5 with TRBJ2-3; the D gene is possibly TRBD2 (5 bases). CDR3 length: 17 residues. The V gene lost 0 bases and the J gene lost 4 bases, with 17 bases spanning the gap. CDR1 and CDR2 (germline): LGHNT, FRNRAP. The CDR3 spells CASGLVSVPGWPDTQYF. The CDR3 DNA is TGTGCTAGTGGTTTGGTATCGGTGCCGGGGTGGCCAGATACGCAGTATTTT.

This clone was counted between two and nine times. The V gene is TRBV9, the J gene TRBJ2-1; TRBD1 aligns across 10 bases. The J segment lost 10 bases and the V segment lost 4 bases, leaving 8 bases of the junction unmatched. CDR3 size: 14 residues. CDR1 and CDR2 from the germline V gene are SGDLS and YYNGEE. The CDR3 loop is CASSPRQGADEQFF. CDR3 sequence (DNA): TGTGCCAGCAGCCCTCGACAGGGGGCCGACGAGCAGTTCTTC.

The chain links TRBV29-1 to TRBJ2-1; 13 positions match TRBD2. The junction had 6 bases not matched to a gene; V was cut back by 6 bases and J by 7 bases. The germline V gene has CDR1 SQVTM and CDR2 ANQGSEA. The CDR3 runs to 14 residues. CDR3 nucleotides: TGCAGCGTGGGACTAGCGGGATACGGGAATGAGCAGTTCTTC. It codes for CSVGLAGYGNEQFF.

The rearrangement links TRBV10-3 to TRBJ2-2, with 9 bases that match TRBD2. This CDR3 is 16 amino acids long. The V gene end was trimmed by 5 bases and the J gene end by 8 bases; junction bases not matched to a gene: 12. The germline gives CDR1 ENHRY, CDR2 SYGVKD. The CDR3 bases are TGTGCCATCAGTACCGGGACTAGCCGTTGGGGGGGGGAGCTGTTTTTT. It is translated as CAISTGTSRWGGELFF.